The present entry profiles one T cell receptor beta chain with its context. What it binds is unknown. After removal of 7 bases from V and 7 bases from J, the junction contained 11 bases not matched to a gene. The CDR3 consists of 15 residues. Per the germline V gene, CDR1 is MRHNA and CDR2 is SNTAGT. The PCR employed 60 Vbeta primers together with 13 Jbeta primers. TCRdb's table, derived via immunoSEQ multiplex PCR, lists solely in-frame clones and lacks some. The sample includes 120,000 to 150,000 clones, over 60% of them seen just once. The sample comes from a study of cytomegalovirus exposure and HLA in healthy donors. At the level of the study: Early released data comprised approximately 85 million unique TCRs from HLA-typed donors. Study outcomes and limitations: The authors enumerated roughly 180 TCR beta chains as linked to cytomegalovirus. In an earlier analysis, most TCR beta V segments were productive about 87% or about 30% of the time. What a later analysis showed was that several of the most significant clusters appeared linked to common viral pathogens.

The clonotype comes from a man between 40 and 49 years old in good health and CMV-seronegative. Source material: PBMCs. The chain couples TRBV6-4 to TRBJ2-1, with TRBD2 matching over 9 bases. The CDR3 sequence: CASTALRLAGNEQFF. In nucleotides, the CDR3 is TGTGCCAGCACTGCACTGCGGCTAGCGGGGAATGAGCAGTTCTTC.